Listed here are 10 T cell receptor beta chains from one sample, sequenced in a study of blood T cells in healthy people across ages. The authors ran a second PCR of roughly 6 to 12 cycles using a sample-barcoded 5' primer and a J-beta primer mix. TCRdb reprocessed the 5' RACE reads with MiXCR, giving one entry per CDR3 protein. The sample contains some 800,000 distinct CDR3 sequences, around 45% of which appear only once. Sequencing input: blood. These receptors were collected from a man aged 60 to 69 in good health.

The count of this clonotype is one. The chain combines TRBV5-6 with TRBJ2-7; D gene ambiguous. CDR1 SGHDT and CDR2 YYEEEE come from the germline V gene. The CDR3 sequence is 15 residues long. V was shortened by 3 bases and J by 10 bases, with 23 bases between the two germline ends. CDR3 in amino acids: CASSYAENTQETQYF. The CDR3 nucleotides are TGTGCCAGCAGCTATGCCGAAAATACTCAAGAGACACAGTACTTC.

V usage is TRBV7-9 and J usage is TRBJ2-7, with 7 bases identical to TRBD1. After removal of 3 bases from V and 0 bases from J, the junction contained 11 bases not matched to a gene. Germline CDR1 is SEHNR and CDR2 is FQNEAQ (reference sequence). The CDR3 loop spans 17 amino acids. The DNA of the CDR3 is TGTGCCAGCAGCTTGACACGACCGGGACAGTACTCCTACGAGCAGTACTTC. This sequence encodes CASSLTRPGQYSYEQYF.

This clonotype was observed a few times. The chain uses TRBV29-1 and TRBJ1-5, with a tentative D call TRBD1 (5 bases). CDR1 is SQVTM, CDR2 ANQGSEA, per germline. CDR3 length: 13 amino acids. Trimming stripped 6 bases from V and 6 bases from J, with 15 bases between. CDR3 coding DNA: TGCAGCGTCGGGAAGGGGAGAGGTCAGCCCCAGCATTTT. Translating it yields CSVGKGRGQPQHF.

V gene TRBV20-1 combines with J gene TRBJ2-5; TRBD1 might be the D (6 bases). This CDR3 contains 13 residues. Germline V lookup: CDR1 DFQATT, CDR2 SNEGSKA (reference sequence). The CDR3 loop is CGTGKGGQETQYF. Here the CDR3 DNA reads TGCGGTACAGGGAAAGGCGGACAAGAGACCCAGTACTTC.

This clonotype showed up just a few times. One end of the junction fails to match germline, which may point to a read error. V is TRBV7-9 and J is TRBJ2-5, with 13 bases aligning to TRBD2. The germline V gene has CDR1 SEHNR and CDR2 FQNEAQ (reference sequence). The CDR3 contains 16 residues. DNA of the CDR3: TGTGCCAGCAGTTTAGGACTAGCGGGGGCCCCGGAGACCCAGTACTTC. Its protein product is CASSLGLAGAPETQYF.

In this sample, this clonotype turned up a few times. The gene calls are TRBV27 and TRBJ1-2; D remains ambiguous. Trimming removed 7 bases from V and 7 bases from J, with 16 bases in between. CDR3 size: 13 residues. Looked up from germline, CDR1 is MNHEY and CDR2 is SMNVEV (reference sequence). The CDR3 protein is CASTGGGRGGYTF. CDR3 nucleotide sequence: TGTGCCAGCACCGGTGGAGGGCGAGGTGGCTACACCTTC.

The rearrangement uses TRBV9 and TRBJ1-4; perhaps TRBD1 as D (6 bases). Per the germline V gene, CDR1 is SGDLS and CDR2 is YYNGEE. This CDR3 is built from 13 residues. Deletions cut 2 bases from V and 13 bases from J, with 15 bases between. This chain's CDR3 is CASSVHREGVLFF. The CDR3 DNA follows: TGTGCCAGCAGCGTCCACAGGGAGGGGGTACTGTTTTTT.

This clonotype was counted between two and nine times. J is TRBJ2-3 and V is TRBV6-2 or TRBV6-3; 8 bases align to TRBD1. CDR3 size: 16 residues. V shed 7 bases, J shed 5 bases, and the junction held 14 bases outside the gene matches. CDR1 is MNHEY and CDR2 is SVGEGT in the germline V gene. The CDR3 sequence: CASNDPGTGRRDTQYF. The CDR3 DNA sequence: TGTGCCAGCAACGATCCGGGGACAGGTCGTAGAGATACGCAGTATTTT.

The CDR3 DNA sequence: TGTGCCAGCAGCCAAAGCCATACAGGGGTCTACGAGCAGTACTTC. Translating gives CASSQSHTGVYEQYF. The gene calls are TRBV3-1 and TRBJ2-7; the match to TRBD1 covers 7 bases. The CDR3 covers 15 residues. The V segment lost 2 bases and the J segment 3 bases; nucleotides outside the gene matches: 7. The germline V gene encodes CDR1 LGHDT and CDR2 YNNKEL (reference sequence).

This clonotype was counted at least ten times. This chain uses TRBV20-1 with TRBJ2-5, with 7 bases aligning to TRBD2. The CDR3 loop spans 15 amino acids. The trim removed 4 bases at V and 3 bases at J, leaving 11 bases unmatched. Germline CDR1 is DFQATT and CDR2 is SNEGSKA (reference sequence). The CDR3 protein is CSAIPKGLQKETQYF. In nucleotides, the CDR3 is TGCAGTGCTATACCCAAGGGACTACAAAAAGAGACCCAGTACTTC.